Following are 12 T cell receptor beta chains from one sample sequenced in a study of blood T cell repertoires in COVID-19. TCRdb keeps only in-frame clones here, not all; method: immunoSEQ multiplex PCR. The repertoire has about 400,000 clones, more than 75% of them found once; the top ten carry around 3%. The specimen sequenced was PBMCs or T cells enriched from blood (not recorded which). The receptor source for this set is a woman in her twenties or thirties who had recovered from COVID-19.

In its sample, this clone was seen once. V is TRBV19 and J is TRBJ2-7; possible D gene TRBD1, 6 bases. Deletions cut 5 bases from V and 5 bases from J, with 22 bases between. The CDR3 extends over 16 amino acids. In germline, CDR1 is LNHDA, CDR2 SQIVND (reference sequence). CDR3 protein: CASSLQLRGEFDEQYF. The CDR3 coding sequence is TGTGCCAGTAGTCTTCAGCTCAGGGGTGAATTTGACGAGCAGTACTTC.

V usage is TRBV5-8 and J usage is TRBJ2-5; possible D gene TRBD2, 5 bases. Germline lookup yields CDR1 SGHTS and CDR2 YDEGEE. There are 15 residues in the CDR3. V lost 4 bases, J lost 3 bases, and 16 bases lay in between. The CDR3 reads CASSPLLARKETQYF. The CDR3 DNA reads as TGTGCCAGCAGCCCCCTCCTAGCCAGAAAAGAGACCCAGTACTTC. Complete variable domain (other parts from reference TRBV5-8 and TRBJ2-5): EAGVTQSPTHLIKTRGQQATLRCSPISGHTSVYWYQQALGLGLQFLLWYDEGEERNRGNFPPRFSGRQFPNYSSELNVNALELEDSALYLCASSPLLARKETQYFGPGTRLLVL.

The chain couples TRBV28 to TRBJ2-1, with TRBD2 identical over 9 bases. Germline V gene data show CDR1 as MDHEN and CDR2 as SYDVKM. The ends lost 4 bases at V and 3 bases at J; junction bases unmatched: 7. The CDR3 is made up of 16 amino acids. The CDR3 protein is CASSSLSSGSYNEQFF. The CDR3 DNA reads TGTGCCAGCAGTTCCCTGAGTAGCGGGAGCTACAATGAGCAGTTCTTC. Full variable domain (outside the CDR3, taken from reference TRBV28 and TRBJ2-1): DVKVTQSSRYLVKRTGEKVFLECVQDMDHENMFWYRQDPGLGLRLIYFSYDVKMKEKGDIPEGYSVSREKKERFSLILESASTNQTSMYLCASSSLSSGSYNEQFFGPGTRLTVL.

The chain has TRBV29-1 and TRBJ1-1; perhaps TRBD1 as D (5 bases). The germline gives CDR1 SQVTM, CDR2 ANQGSEA. The CDR3 sequence is 13 residues long. V lost 2 bases and J lost 1, with 8 bases in between. CDR3 in amino acids: CSVEPQANTEAFF. The CDR3 region has the DNA TGCAGCGTTGAACCACAGGCGAACACTGAAGCTTTCTTT.

The rearrangement joins TRBV29-1 to TRBJ1-5, with D unclear. Trimming left V 4 bases short and J 5 bases short, with 9 bases between. Germline values: CDR1 SQVTM, CDR2 ANQGSEA. The CDR3 consists of 12 residues. In DNA form, the CDR3 reads TGCAGCGTTGGGGAGGTGGATCAGCCCCAGCATTTT. This encodes CSVGEVDQPQHF.

The V and J genes are TRBV2 and TRBJ2-3; 16 nucleotides align to TRBD2. CDR3 length equals 20 residues. Per the germline V gene, CDR1 is SNHLY and CDR2 is FYNNEI. The V and J ends lost 8 bases and 1 base, in that order; junction bases with no gene match: 15. The CDR3 DNA follows: TGTGCCAGCGGCCAGCCCGGGACTAGCGGGGGGGCTTCTCGCACAGATACGCAGTATTTT. It yields the protein CASGQPGTSGGASRTDTQYF.

Here the CDR3 DNA reads TGTGCCAGCAGTTTATTTGGACTTAGAAGCTCTGGGGCCAACGTCCTGACTTTC. As protein: CASSLFGLRSSGANVLTF. This chain joins TRBV28 and TRBJ2-6, with D possibly matching TRBD2 (5 bases). The CDR3 consists of 18 residues. From germline, CDR1 is MDHEN and CDR2 SYDVKM. Trimming took off 1 base at V and 0 bases at J, with 13 bases between the two ends.

This chain uses TRBV27 with TRBJ1-1; weak D call: TRBD1 (5 bases). The CDR3 spans 13 residues. Per the germline V gene, CDR1 is MNHEY and CDR2 is SMNVEV (reference sequence). Trimming pared 2 bases from V and 4 bases from J, leaving 8 bases between. The CDR3 loop reads CASSLGGTTEAFF. CDR3 DNA: TGTGCCAGCAGTTTAGGCGGGACCACTGAAGCTTTCTTT.

This rearrangement joins TRBV5-1 to TRBJ2-1, with 10 bases lining up with TRBD2. This CDR3 spans 15 amino acids. Germline loops: CDR1 SGHRS, CDR2 YFSETQ. J gave up 9 bases and V 1 base, and 7 bases lay outside the gene matches. Here the CDR3 reads CASSLYASGRGEQFF. In nucleotides, the CDR3 is TGCGCCAGCAGCTTGTATGCTAGCGGGAGAGGTGAGCAGTTCTTC.

This clone was found once. This chain connects TRBV11-3 to TRBJ1-1; D gene uncertain. Between the trimmed V and J ends, which lost 2 bases and 1 base, there was a span of 5 bases. Germline loops: CDR1 SGHNT, CDR2 YENEEA. The CDR3 has 13 residues. This chain's CDR3 is CASSLSGNTEAFF. CDR3 bases: TGTGCCAGCAGCTTATCCGGGAACACTGAAGCTTTCTTT.

The chain is built from TRBV28 and TRBJ1-2, with unresolved D. The CDR3 runs to 14 residues. Germline lookup yields CDR1 MDHEN and CDR2 SYDVKM. The V end lost 1 base, the J end lost 4 bases, and 10 bases lay between the germline ends. The DNA of the CDR3 is TGTGCCAGCAGTTTATTGCGGGAGATCTATGGCTACACCTTC. Protein sequence: CASSLLREIYGYTF.

This chain connects TRBV5-6 to TRBJ2-7; 9 nucleotides align to TRBD1. Germline V gene sequence: CDR1 SGHDT, CDR2 YYEEEE. V shed 1 base and J 4 bases; nucleotides not matched to a gene: 6. CDR3 length equals 15 residues. CDR3 DNA sequence: TGTGCCAGCAGCTTGAATGGACAGGGGTTTTACGAGCAGTACTTC. Its protein is CASSLNGQGFYEQYF.